The 31 T cell receptor beta chains below come from one sample, sequenced in a study of CD8 T cells in Susac syndrome. Random-hexamer reverse transcription was applied to roughly 0.45 to 1 ug RNA. MiXCR, applied by TCRdb to the immunoSEQ multiplex PCR reads, yields one record per CDR3 protein. Of about 200,000 distinct CDR3 sequences listed, approximately 95% are singletons. Sequenced material: CD4+ T cells from PBMCs. All receptors come from a human donor with multiple sclerosis.

The chain is built from TRBV20-1 and TRBJ1-5; no firm D call. The V end lost 6 bases, the J end lost 0 bases, and 12 bases lay between the germline ends. Per the germline V gene, CDR1 is DFQATT and CDR2 is SNEGSKA (reference sequence). The CDR3 spans 14 residues. CDR3 nucleotides: TGCAGTGCCCCGGACGGGTATAGCAATCAGCCCCAGCATTTT. It encodes CSAPDGYSNQPQHF.

V and J are TRBV4-2 and TRBJ2-7; tentatively, D is TRBD1 (6 bases). Germline loops: CDR1 LGHNA, CDR2 YNFKEQ. Trimming left V 0 bases short and J 7 bases short, with 16 bases between. There are 15 residues in the CDR3. Here the CDR3 reads CASSQEDQGTREQYF. The CDR3 nucleotides are TGTGCCAGCAGCCAAGAAGACCAGGGGACGAGGGAGCAGTACTTC.

The CDR3, as DNA: TGTGCCAGCAGTGGGACAGGGAACAATGAGCAGTTCTTC. This sequence encodes CASSGTGNNEQFF. J is TRBJ2-1 and V is TRBV2; 8 positions agree with TRBD1. The junction had 1 base not matched to a gene; V was cut back by 4 bases and J by 5 bases. The germline V gene encodes CDR1 SNHLY and CDR2 FYNNEI. The CDR3 totals 13 residues.

The chain is built from TRBV3-1 and TRBJ2-5; tentatively, D is TRBD1 (5 bases). The CDR3 runs 14 residues. The V gene's germline CDR1 is LGHDT and CDR2 YNNKEL (reference sequence). Trimming took 6 bases from V and 5 from J, leaving 16 bases between them. CDR3 amino acids: CASSGPGQPETQYF. The CDR3 DNA sequence: TGTGCCAGCAGTGGGCCAGGGCAGCCGGAGACCCAGTACTTC.

The chain recombines TRBV3-1 with TRBJ2-7, with D uncertain. The CDR3 spans 13 residues. Looked up from germline, CDR1 is LGHDT and CDR2 is YNNKEL (reference sequence). Trimming cost V 5 bases and J 6 bases, with 14 bases left between them. For the CDR3, the DNA is TGTGCCAGCAGCACCGCTATGGTTGGCGAGCAGTACTTC. Translated: CASSTAMVGEQYF.

The chain employs TRBV20-1 and TRBJ2-1, with D maybe TRBD2 (7 bases). The CDR3 sequence is 13 residues long. Germline CDR1 and CDR2: DFQATT and SNEGSKA (reference sequence). With 6 bases removed from V and 8 bases from J, the gap between germline ends came to 17 bases. DNA of the CDR3: TGCAGTGCCTCGCGGGGGCCAGTGGATGAGCAGTTCTTC. Translated, it gives CSASRGPVDEQFF.

The J gene is TRBJ1-6, the V gene TRBV5-1; D perhaps matches TRBD1 (5 bases). Germline V gene data show CDR1 as SGHRS and CDR2 as YFSETQ. The CDR3 covers 15 residues. Trimming pared 4 bases from V and 5 bases from J, leaving 13 bases between. The CDR3 DNA sequence: TGCGCCAGCAGCCCGAGGGGACGGGATAATTCACCCCTCCACTTT. It specifies CASSPRGRDNSPLHF.

The chain is built from TRBV30 and TRBJ2-6; tentatively, D is TRBD1 or TRBD2 (5 bases each). With 2 bases removed from V and 0 bases from J, the gap between germline ends came to 14 bases. CDR1 is GTSNPN, CDR2 SVGIG, per germline (reference sequence). The CDR3 is 17 residues long. CDR3 loop: CAWSRTRTTSGANVLTF. In DNA, the CDR3 is TGTGCCTGGAGTAGGACTCGGACAACCTCTGGGGCCAACGTCCTGACTTTC.

The rearrangement uses TRBV3-1 and TRBJ1-2, with D perhaps TRBD1 (6 bases). CDR1 is LGHDT, CDR2 YNNKEL, per germline (reference sequence). V was clipped by 3 bases and J by 5 bases, with 13 bases between them. The CDR3 loop spans 14 amino acids. The CDR3, as DNA: TGTGCCAGCAGCCATACAGGGAGGACTTATGGCTACACCTTC. Translation gives CASSHTGRTYGYTF.

The chain combines TRBV20-1 with TRBJ1-6, with D perhaps matching TRBD1 (6 bases). V was pared by 4 bases and J by 10 bases, with 17 bases between. Germline V lookup: CDR1 DFQATT, CDR2 SNEGSKA (reference sequence). The CDR3 has 14 residues. The CDR3 loop is CSANIFGGRSPLHF. Here the CDR3 DNA reads TGCAGTGCTAACATTTTTGGGGGGCGGTCACCCCTCCACTTT.

V gene TRBV5-4 combines with J gene TRBJ2-5, with D perhaps assigned TRBD1 or TRBD2 (5 bases each). Germline-derived CDR1 and CDR2 are SGHNT and YYREEE (reference sequence). V was clipped by 1 base and J by 1 base, with 8 bases between them. CDR3 length: 14 amino acids. The CDR3 nucleotides read TGTGCCAGCAGCTTGAGGGACGTCCAAGAGACCCAGTACTTC. It yields the protein CASSLRDVQETQYF.

The chain has TRBV3-1 and TRBJ2-1, with TRBD2 matching 7 bases. Unmatched junction bases numbered 12, after V lost 0 bases and J lost 1 base. Germline values: CDR1 LGHDT, CDR2 YNNKEL (reference sequence). The CDR3 loop spans 19 amino acids. The chain's CDR3 is CASSQDQGASGGSYNEQFF. The CDR3 coding sequence is TGTGCCAGCAGCCAAGATCAGGGCGCTAGCGGAGGTTCCTACAATGAGCAGTTCTTC.

The rearrangement uses TRBV12-3 or TRBV12-4 and TRBJ2-7, with D maybe TRBD1 (6 bases). The CDR3 extends over 14 amino acids. V shed 5 bases and J shed 3 bases, with 14 bases lying between them. For the CDR3, the DNA is TGTGCCAGCAGTGAGTATGGCAGGGGCTACGAGCAGTACTTC. It is translated as CASSEYGRGYEQYF.

The gene calls are TRBV19 and TRBJ1-2; no reliable D call. V gave up 7 bases and J gave up 4 bases, with 13 bases separating them. CDR3 length: 13 amino acids. The germline V gene has CDR1 LNHDA and CDR2 SQIVND (reference sequence). The CDR3 nucleotides read TGTGCCAGTAATCCGGGGAACGGCTATGGCTACACCTTC. Its protein is CASNPGNGYGYTF. The whole variable domain, filled in from reference TRBV19 and TRBJ1-2, reads DGGITQSPKYLFRKEGQNVTLSCEQNLNHDAMYWYRQDPGQGLRLIYYSQIVNDFQKGDIAEGYSVSREKKESFPLTVTSAQKNPTAFYLCASNPGNGYGYTFGSGTRLTVV.

This chain connects TRBV7-2 to TRBJ2-5, with TRBD1 identical over 8 bases. This CDR3 has 15 residues. Germline lookup yields CDR1 SGHTA and CDR2 FQGNSA. After removal of 5 bases from V and 2 bases from J, the junction contained 7 bases not matched to a gene. As DNA, the CDR3 is TGTGCCAGCAGCCCTAGGACAGGGAAACAAGAGACCCAGTACTTC. It is translated as CASSPRTGKQETQYF.

The chain couples TRBV5-4 to TRBJ2-3; D possibly corresponds to TRBD2 (6 bases). CDR3 size: 14 residues. The V gene's germline CDR1 is SGHNT and CDR2 YYREEE (reference sequence). Trimming removed 4 bases at V and 5 bases at J, with 14 bases between. The CDR3 bases are TGTGCCAGCAGCATTAAGACTAGTGTAGATACGCAGTATTTT. It specifies CASSIKTSVDTQYF.

The chain uses TRBV12-3 or TRBV12-4 and TRBJ2-1; D remains unclear. Deletions cut 6 bases from V and 5 bases from J, with 5 bases between. CDR3 length equals 11 residues. CDR3 coding DNA: TGTGCCAGCAGGCATAACAATGAGCAGTTCTTC. It encodes CASRHNNEQFF.

The V gene is TRBV11-3, the J gene TRBJ2-1; tentative D call: TRBD1 (6 bases). Trimming took 3 bases from V and 6 from J, leaving 12 bases between them. This CDR3 is 14 amino acids long. Germline values: CDR1 SGHNT, CDR2 YENEEA. CDR3 nucleotides: TGTGCCAGCAGCTTGGACCCGGACAGCAATGAGCAGTTCTTC. Translation gives CASSLDPDSNEQFF.

The chain has TRBV2 and TRBJ1-1, with D hard to call. CDR3 length equals 13 residues. Germline assignment: CDR1 SNHLY and CDR2 FYNNEI. Between the trimmed V and J ends, which lost 3 bases and 2 bases, there was a span of 7 bases. The CDR3 here is CASSEARNTEAFF. DNA for the CDR3: TGTGCCAGCAGTGAGGCGAGAAACACTGAAGCTTTCTTT. Variable domain in full (rest from reference TRBV2 and TRBJ1-1): EPEVTQTPSHQVTQMGQEVILRCVPISNHLYFYWYRQILGQKVEFLVSFYNNEISEKSEIFDDQFSVERPDGSNFTLKIRSTKLEDSAMYFCASSEARNTEAFFGQGTRLTVV.

The rearrangement links TRBV3-1 to TRBJ2-3; TRBD2 matches 12 bases. The V and J ends lost 4 bases and 0 bases, in that order; junction bases with no gene match: 8. CDR3 length equals 18 residues. Looked up from germline, CDR1 is LGHDT and CDR2 is YNNKEL (reference sequence). CDR3 bases: TGTGCCAGCAGCCCCGGACTAGCGGGACGCCTTAGCACAGATACGCAGTATTTT. Translation gives CASSPGLAGRLSTDTQYF.

The chain carries TRBV7-2 and TRBJ1-2, with 7 bases that match TRBD1. Germline CDR1 SGHTA, CDR2 FQGNSA. Losses at the gene ends were 5 bases for V and 3 bases for J; bases not matched to a gene: 9. The CDR3 is 15 amino acids. In DNA, the CDR3 is TGTGCCAGCAGCATCCGGGACAGAGACCACTATGGCTACACCTTC. Translation: CASSIRDRDHYGYTF.

The gene calls are TRBV9 and TRBJ1-2, with TRBD1 as a possible D gene (6 bases). Germline-derived CDR1 and CDR2 are SGDLS and YYNGEE. V lost 3 bases and J lost 4, with 13 bases in between. The CDR3 length is 14 residues. Written as DNA, the CDR3 is TGTGCCAGCAGCGCCAGCGGGGGCGGCTATGGCTACACCTTC. It translates to CASSASGGGYGYTF.

The chain combines TRBV20-1 with TRBJ1-1; D is possibly TRBD1 (6 bases). The V and J ends lost 6 bases and 1 base respectively, with 15 bases between them. The CDR3 spans 14 residues. Germline-derived CDR1 and CDR2 are DFQATT and SNEGSKA (reference sequence). This CDR3 reads CSALGGGRNTEAFF. The CDR3 DNA reads as TGCAGTGCCTTAGGGGGGGGCCGGAACACTGAAGCTTTCTTT.

This clonotype has just one count. The chain is built from TRBV12-3 or TRBV12-4 and TRBJ1-2; no clear D gene. The CDR3 is 14 amino acids. Trimming took 3 bases from V and 2 from J, leaving 10 bases between them. As DNA, the CDR3 is TGTGCCAGCAGTTTCGGGCGGAGAAACTATGGCTACACCTTC. It translates to CASSFGRRNYGYTF.

This sequence joins TRBV29-1 and TRBJ2-1, with D possibly being TRBD2 (6 bases). This CDR3 is 10 amino acids long. Germline V CDR1 and CDR2: SQVTM, ANQGSEA. The V end lost 4 bases, the J end lost 14 bases, and 12 bases lay between the germline ends. This CDR3 is CSVVSGRKFF. The CDR3 DNA reads TGCAGCGTTGTTTCGGGGAGGAAGTTCTTC.

This chain uses TRBV5-6 with TRBJ2-3, with a tentative D call TRBD1 (6 bases). V was shortened by 3 bases and J by 6 bases, with 14 bases between the two germline ends. Germline CDR1 reads SGHDT; CDR2 reads YYEEEE. CDR3 length equals 14 residues. Here the CDR3 reads CASSSPWGPDTQYF. The DNA for the CDR3 is TGTGCCAGCAGCTCGCCGTGGGGGCCTGATACGCAGTATTTT.

The chain recombines TRBV29-1 with TRBJ2-1; D is possibly TRBD1 or TRBD2 (7 bases each). Germline V gene lookup returns CDR1 SQVTM and CDR2 ANQGSEA. The CDR3 consists of 11 residues. Trimming stripped 4 bases from V and 12 bases from J, with 13 bases between. Here the CDR3 reads CSVVGGGRQFF. In DNA, the CDR3 is TGCAGCGTTGTGGGAGGGGGCCGGCAGTTCTTC.

The J gene is TRBJ2-3, the V gene TRBV5-5; D could derive from TRBD1 or TRBD2 (5 bases each). CDR1 is SGHKS, CDR2 YYEKEE, per germline (reference sequence). The CDR3 covers 16 residues. The V end was cut by 6 bases, the J end by 2 bases, with 19 bases between. The CDR3 sequence: CASTPGDRVITDTQYF. CDR3 nucleotides: TGTGCCAGCACCCCTGGGGACCGCGTAATCACAGATACGCAGTATTTT.

The chain links TRBV3-1 to TRBJ1-3; D gene unclear. The CDR3 has 17 amino acids. V was clipped by 0 bases and J by 1 base, with 13 bases between them. Looked up from germline, CDR1 is LGHDT and CDR2 is YNNKEL (reference sequence). Here the CDR3 reads CASSQEQTRLSGNTIYF. The CDR3 bases are TGTGCCAGCAGCCAAGAGCAAACCAGACTATCTGGAAACACCATATATTTT.

The chain joins TRBV15 to TRBJ1-5; no firm D call. CDR3 size: 12 residues. Trimming took off 0 bases at V and 7 bases at J, with 4 bases between the two ends. Per germline, CDR1 LNHNV and CDR2 YYDKDF (reference sequence). The CDR3 DNA is TGTGCCACCAGCAGAGACGGGCAGCCCCAGCATTTT. This sequence encodes CATSRDGQPQHF.

V usage is TRBV30 and J usage is TRBJ1-1; tentative D call: TRBD1 (6 bases). The CDR3 length is 14 residues. V lost 0 bases and J lost 5, with 13 bases in between. The V gene's germline CDR1 is GTSNPN and CDR2 SVGIG (reference sequence). The CDR3 region has the DNA TGTGCCTGGAGTGTAGGAGGGGGATCGACTGAAGCTTTCTTT. Its translation: CAWSVGGGSTEAFF.